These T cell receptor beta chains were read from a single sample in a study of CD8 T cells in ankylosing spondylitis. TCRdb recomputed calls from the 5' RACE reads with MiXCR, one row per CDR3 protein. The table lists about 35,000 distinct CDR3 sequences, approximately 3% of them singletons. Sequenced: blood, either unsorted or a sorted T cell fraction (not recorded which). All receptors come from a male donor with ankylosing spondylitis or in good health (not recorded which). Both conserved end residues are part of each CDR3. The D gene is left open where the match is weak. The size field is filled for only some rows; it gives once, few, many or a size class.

CDR3 DNA: TGTGCCAGCAGCGTCGGTGCTAGCGGGGTGACAGATACGCAGTATTTT
CDR3 protein: CASSVGASGVTDTQYF
clone size: many
V gene: TRBV9
D gene: TRBD2
J gene: TRBJ2-3

CDR3 DNA: TGTGCCAGCAGCCCCTCGCAACGCACAGATACGCAGTATTTT
CDR3 protein: CASSPSQRTDTQYF
clone size: many
V gene: TRBV9
D gene: NA
J gene: TRBJ2-3

CDR3 DNA: TGTGCCAGCAGCGGCCGGGACAGGGCATACAATGAGCAGTTCTTC
CDR3 protein: CASSGRDRAYNEQFF
clone size: many
V gene: TRBV9
D gene: TRBD1
J gene: TRBJ2-1

CDR3 DNA: TGTGCCAGCAGCGCGACTAGGGCGGGGGCGAGTGAAAAACTGTTTTTT
CDR3 protein: CASSATRAGASEKLFF
clone size: many
V gene: TRBV9
D gene: NA
J gene: TRBJ1-4

CDR3 DNA: TGTGCCAGCAGCGTTGGCGGGAGCGGTCCCGGGGAGCTGTTTTTT
CDR3 protein: CASSVGGSGPGELFF
clone size: NA
V gene: TRBV9
D gene: TRBD2
J gene: TRBJ2-2

CDR3 DNA: TGTGCCAGCAGCGTGCCGACTAGCCTTGAGGGCACAGATACGCAGTATTTT
CDR3 protein: CASSVPTSLEGTDTQYF
clone size: many
V gene: TRBV9
D gene: TRBD2
J gene: TRBJ2-3

CDR3 DNA: TGTGCCAGCAGCGGTAGCGGGGGGATTGGCGGGGAGCTGTTTTTT
CDR3 protein: CASSGSGGIGGELFF
clone size: many
V gene: TRBV9
D gene: TRBD2
J gene: TRBJ2-2

CDR3 DNA: TGTGCCAGCAGCGTAGGGGGACAGGTACTAAACAATGAGCAGTTCTTC
CDR3 protein: CASSVGGQVLNNEQFF
clone size: many
V gene: TRBV9
D gene: TRBD1
J gene: TRBJ2-1

CDR3 DNA: TGTGCCAGCAGCGTAGCTCCAGGTTCTTCACCCCTCCACTTT
CDR3 protein: CASSVAPGSSPLHF
clone size: many
V gene: TRBV9
D gene: NA
J gene: TRBJ1-6

CDR3 DNA: TGTGCCAGCAGCCCCCGCGGGCAGAAACCTATCACCGAGCAGTTCTTC
CDR3 protein: CASSPRGQKPITEQFF
clone size: many
V gene: TRBV9
D gene: NA
J gene: TRBJ2-1

CDR3 DNA: TGTGCCAGCAGCAGGCGGGGGGGCACAGATACGCAGTATTTT
CDR3 protein: CASSRRGGTDTQYF
clone size: many
V gene: TRBV9
D gene: TRBD2
J gene: TRBJ2-3

CDR3 DNA: TGTGCCAGCAGCGTAGGAGCATCGAACACTGAAGCTTTCTTT
CDR3 protein: CASSVGASNTEAFF
clone size: many
V gene: TRBV9
D gene: NA
J gene: TRBJ1-1

CDR3 DNA: TGTGCCAGCAGCGTTGCGGAGCGGGGGCCACAAGAGACCCAGTACTTC
CDR3 protein: CASSVAERGPQETQYF
clone size: many
V gene: TRBV9
D gene: TRBD2
J gene: TRBJ2-5

CDR3 DNA: TGTGCCAGCAGCGTAGGGGGGCAGGGCGGTGAAGCTTTCTTT
CDR3 protein: CASSVGGQGGEAFF
clone size: many
V gene: TRBV9
D gene: NA
J gene: TRBJ1-1

CDR3 DNA: TGTGCCAGCAGCGTAGGATTCGCTAATGAGCAGTTCTTC
CDR3 protein: CASSVGFANEQFF
clone size: many
V gene: TRBV9
D gene: NA
J gene: TRBJ2-1

CDR3 DNA: TGTGCCAGCAGCGTCGAGACAGGGATTTATCAGCCCCAGCATTTT
CDR3 protein: CASSVETGIYQPQHF
clone size: many
V gene: TRBV9
D gene: TRBD1
J gene: TRBJ1-5

CDR3 DNA: TGTGCCAGCAGCCCAAGACAGGGCGACTACTATGGCTACACCTTC
CDR3 protein: CASSPRQGDYYGYTF
clone size: many
V gene: TRBV9
D gene: TRBD1
J gene: TRBJ1-2

CDR3 DNA: TGTGCAAGTCGCTCCCCCCGGGATCTAGCGGAGCAAGTTGGTGAGACCCAGTACTTC
CDR3 protein: CASRSPRDLAEQVGETQYF
clone size: few
V gene: TRBV12-2
D gene: NA
J gene: TRBJ2-5

CDR3 DNA: TGTGCCAGCAGCTCCCCCCTGGCTCCGGGAGGGAACACCGGGGAGCTGTTTTTT
CDR3 protein: CASSSPLAPGGNTGELFF
clone size: many
V gene: TRBV11-2
D gene: TRBD2
J gene: TRBJ2-2

CDR3 DNA: TGTGCCAGCAGCGCCTTGGGGACGGCCCAGGGGGGCTACACCTTC
CDR3 protein: CASSALGTAQGGYTF
clone size: many
V gene: TRBV9
D gene: NA
J gene: TRBJ1-2

CDR3 DNA: TGTGCCAGCAGCGCAGACATGTACAATGAGCAGTTCTTC
CDR3 protein: CASSADMYNEQFF
clone size: many
V gene: TRBV9
D gene: NA
J gene: TRBJ2-1

CDR3 DNA: TGTGCCAGCAGCGTATCCGGGACAGCCTGGGGAGAGACCCAGTACTTC
CDR3 protein: CASSVSGTAWGETQYF
clone size: many
V gene: TRBV9
D gene: TRBD1
J gene: TRBJ2-5

CDR3 DNA: TGTGCCAGCAGCGTATTAGCGGGGGGTGAGCAGTTCTTC
CDR3 protein: CASSVLAGGEQFF
clone size: many
V gene: TRBV9
D gene: TRBD2
J gene: TRBJ2-1

CDR3 DNA: TGTGCCAGCAGCGTATGGGCTGCTAACAATGAGCAGTTCTTC
CDR3 protein: CASSVWAANNEQFF
clone size: many
V gene: TRBV9
D gene: NA
J gene: TRBJ2-1

CDR3 DNA: TGTGCCAGCAGCGACCGGGACTTCTCCTACAATGAGCAGTTCTTC
CDR3 protein: CASSDRDFSYNEQFF
clone size: many
V gene: TRBV9
D gene: NA
J gene: TRBJ2-1

CDR3 DNA: TGTGCCAGCAGCCGTTATGACACAGTGAACACTGAAGCTTTCTTT
CDR3 protein: CASSRYDTVNTEAFF
clone size: NA
V gene: TRBV9
D gene: NA
J gene: TRBJ1-1

CDR3 DNA: TGTGCCAGCAGCGTAGAGGTAGGCCTGGTCCCTAATGAGCAGTTCTTC
CDR3 protein: CASSVEVGLVPNEQFF
clone size: many
V gene: TRBV9
D gene: NA
J gene: TRBJ2-1

CDR3 DNA: TGTGCCAGCAGCGTGGGGGGAGATTCACCCCTCCACTTT
CDR3 protein: CASSVGGDSPLHF
clone size: many
V gene: TRBV9
D gene: NA
J gene: TRBJ1-6

CDR3 DNA: TGTGCCAGCAGCGTAGGCATTACGGAGACCGGGGAGCTGTTTTTT
CDR3 protein: CASSVGITETGELFF
clone size: many
V gene: TRBV9
D gene: NA
J gene: TRBJ2-2

CDR3 DNA: TGTGCCAGCAGCGTAGAGGGGGGACTAGCGTCCTCCTACAATGAGCAGTTCTTC
CDR3 protein: CASSVEGGLASSYNEQFF
clone size: many
V gene: TRBV9
D gene: TRBD2
J gene: TRBJ2-1

CDR3 DNA: TGTGCCAGCAGCGTCTGGACAGGGGAGACCCAGTACTTC
CDR3 protein: CASSVWTGETQYF
clone size: many
V gene: TRBV9
D gene: TRBD1
J gene: TRBJ2-5

CDR3 DNA: TGTGCCAGCAGCGGTAGCGGGGGTTACAATGAGCAGTCCTTC
CDR3 protein: CASSGSGGYNEQSF
clone size: many
V gene: TRBV9
D gene: TRBD2
J gene: TRBJ2-1

CDR3 DNA: TGTGCCAGCAGCGTAGCTACCGGCGGGGGGGCCTACAATGAGCAGTTCTTC
CDR3 protein: CASSVATGGGAYNEQFF
clone size: many
V gene: TRBV9
D gene: TRBD2
J gene: TRBJ2-1

CDR3 DNA: TGTGCCAGCAGCCCCCCTCGACAGGGGGCCGACGTAAACACCGGGGAGCTGTTTTTT
CDR3 protein: CASSPPRQGADVNTGELFF
clone size: many
V gene: TRBV9
D gene: TRBD1
J gene: TRBJ2-2

CDR3 DNA: TGTGCCAGCAGCGTAGAGTTAGCGGGGGTTACAGATACGCAGTATTTT
CDR3 protein: CASSVELAGVTDTQYF
clone size: many
V gene: TRBV9
D gene: TRBD2
J gene: TRBJ2-3

CDR3 DNA: TGTGCCAGCAGCGTAGTGGGGGGCTTCGGCACAGATACGCAGTATTTT
CDR3 protein: CASSVVGGFGTDTQYF
clone size: many
V gene: TRBV9
D gene: NA
J gene: TRBJ2-3

CDR3 DNA: TGTGCCAGCAGCGGCCCCGCGGATAGCGGGGGTAGAGATACGCAGTATTTT
CDR3 protein: CASSGPADSGGRDTQYF
clone size: many
V gene: TRBV9
D gene: TRBD2
J gene: TRBJ2-3

CDR3 DNA: TGTGCCAGCAGCGTAGCTCCGGACAGGTCGCACGTGCGTGAGCAGTTCTTC
CDR3 protein: CASSVAPDRSHVREQFF
clone size: many
V gene: TRBV9
D gene: TRBD1
J gene: TRBJ2-1

CDR3 DNA: TGTGCCAGCAGCGTAGGGAGTGAATCCTACAATGAGCAGTTCTTC
CDR3 protein: CASSVGSESYNEQFF
clone size: many
V gene: TRBV9
D gene: NA
J gene: TRBJ2-1

CDR3 DNA: TGTGCCAGCAGCGGCGGGACAGGGGGAGGAGGAGAGACCCAGTACTTC
CDR3 protein: CASSGGTGGGGETQYF
clone size: many
V gene: TRBV9
D gene: TRBD1
J gene: TRBJ2-5

CDR3 DNA: TGTGCCAGCAGCGCGAGGGACAGGGCCCCCCGGGGCAATCAGCCCCAGCATTTT
CDR3 protein: CASSARDRAPRGNQPQHF
clone size: many
V gene: TRBV21-1
D gene: NA
J gene: TRBJ1-5